The 23 T cell receptor beta chains below were found in one sample sequenced in a study of blood T cells in healthy people across ages. Alongside a J-beta primer mix, a sample-barcoded 5' primer served in a second PCR lasting about 7 to 11 cycles. TCRdb redid the calling of the 5' RACE reads with MiXCR, one entry per CDR3 protein. This table holds about 1 million distinct CDR3 sequences, 25% found once. These records were also assigned to another study, of T cells of mothers and their children.

The sequenced sample was blood. The receptors stem from a girl aged 2-15 years in good health.

This clonotype has a handful of counts. The chain employs TRBV7-9 and TRBJ2-7; perhaps TRBD2 as D (5 bases). Germline CDR1 and CDR2: SEHNR and FQNEAQ (reference sequence). The CDR3 contains 13 residues. The V end was cut by 5 bases, the J end by 5 bases, with 13 bases between. The CDR3 here is CASSPVAGNEQYF. As DNA, the CDR3 is TGTGCCAGCAGCCCCGTCGCGGGTAACGAGCAGTACTTC.

In its sample, this clonotype was seen a few times. This chain links TRBV11-2 with TRBJ2-5, with D tentatively TRBD2 (6 bases). Trimming took off 4 bases at V and 5 bases at J, with 23 bases between the two ends. There are 17 residues in the CDR3. The germline V gene has CDR1 SGHAT and CDR2 FQNNGV. CDR3 sequence (DNA): TGTGCCAGCAGCTCAAACCCCACGACCACTAGCTCGGAGACCCAGTACTTC. As protein: CASSSNPTTTSSETQYF. Complete variable domain (other parts from reference TRBV11-2 and TRBJ2-5): EAGVAQSPRYKIIEKRQSVAFWCNPISGHATLYWYQQILGQGPKLLIQFQNNGVVDDSQLPKDRFSAERLKGVDSTLKIQPAKLEDSAVYLCASSSNPTTTSSETQYFGPGTRLLVL.

This clonotype was observed a few times. The rearrangement joins TRBV5-1 to TRBJ2-1; D remains unclear. V was cut by 0 bases and J by 6 bases, with 13 bases left in between. Germline lookup yields CDR1 SGHRS and CDR2 YFSETQ. The CDR3 has 15 residues. CDR3 nucleotide sequence: TGCGCCAGCAGCTTGGTCCGGGTTAAACCCAATGAGCAGTTCTTC. Translating it yields CASSLVRVKPNEQFF.

There are a few counts of this clonotype. The V call is TRBV29-1, the J call TRBJ2-3, with D uncertain. The CDR3 is made up of 10 amino acids. CDR1 and CDR2 from the germline V gene are SQVTM and ANQGSEA. The V end lost 6 bases, the J end lost 6 bases, and 7 bases lay between the germline ends. The CDR3 sequence is CSVHSDTQYF. For the CDR3, the DNA is TGCAGCGTCCACTCGGATACGCAGTATTTT.

This clonotype was seen only a few times. The genes are TRBV3-1 and TRBJ1-5; no definite D call. CDR1 and CDR2 (germline): LGHDT, YNNKEL (reference sequence). The CDR3 extends over 12 amino acids. V lost 4 bases and J 7 bases, leaving 8 bases between the germline ends. The CDR3 loop is CASSRRGQPQHF. The CDR3 bases are TGTGCCAGCAGCCGACGGGGACAGCCCCAGCATTTT.

In this sample, this clonotype turned up a few times. V usage is TRBV6-2 or TRBV6-3 and J usage is TRBJ2-5, with TRBD2 matching over 8 bases. J gave up 1 base and V 6 bases, and 4 bases lay outside the gene matches. There are 14 residues in the CDR3. Looked up from germline, CDR1 is MNHEY and CDR2 is SVGEGT. The CDR3 sequence is CASRRAGVQETQYF. As DNA, the CDR3 is TGTGCCAGCAGGAGAGCGGGGGTCCAAGAGACCCAGTACTTC.

The gene calls are TRBV12-5 and TRBJ2-7, with a tentative D call TRBD2 (6 bases). Trimming took 9 bases from V and 0 from J, leaving 15 bases between them. Per germline, CDR1 LGHNT and CDR2 FRNRAP. The CDR3 has 14 amino acids. The CDR3 DNA reads TGTGCTAGCTACCGGGACTCCAACTCCTACGAGCAGTACTTC. Its translation is CASYRDSNSYEQYF.

The V call is TRBV3-1, the J call TRBJ1-1, with a possible D match to TRBD1 (5 bases). Germline V gene lookup returns CDR1 LGHDT and CDR2 YNNKEL (reference sequence). V was cut by 3 bases and J by 11 bases, with 16 bases left in between. The CDR3 sequence is 13 residues long. Here the CDR3 DNA reads TGTGCCAGCAGCCAGACCTGGGGACCTGGGGCTTTCTTT. Residues: CASSQTWGPGAFF.

CDR3 region: CSVVISGDTEAFF. CDR3 nucleotide sequence: TGCAGCGTTGTTATCTCAGGGGACACTGAAGCTTTCTTT. This rearrangement joins TRBV29-1 to TRBJ1-1; weak D call: TRBD1 (6 bases). V lost 4 bases to trimming and J lost 3 bases, with 12 bases between them. The CDR3 totals 13 residues. The germline V gene encodes CDR1 SQVTM and CDR2 ANQGSEA.

This clonotype was seen a handful of times. V gene TRBV3-1 combines with J gene TRBJ2-5; TRBD2 matches at 13 bases. The CDR3 is 16 residues long. Germline V gives CDR1 LGHDT, CDR2 YNNKEL (reference sequence). The V segment lost 0 bases and the J segment 5 bases; nucleotides outside the gene matches: 3. The chain's CDR3 is CASSQEGLAGRETQYF. CDR3 nucleotides: TGTGCCAGCAGCCAAGAGGGACTAGCGGGACGGGAGACCCAGTACTTC.

This rearrangement joins TRBV5-1 to TRBJ2-1; 7 bases match TRBD2. The V segment lost 0 bases and the J segment 3 bases; nucleotides outside the gene matches: 9. The CDR3 extends over 17 amino acids. CDR1 is SGHRS, CDR2 YFSETQ, per germline. The CDR3 reads CASSLESRDYHYNEQFF. CDR3 in DNA: TGCGCCAGCAGCTTGGAATCGCGGGACTACCACTACAATGAGCAGTTCTTC.

The CDR3 DNA reads TGTGCCAGCAAGTTTGACAGGGGGACCTACGAGCAGTACTTC. Amino acids: CASKFDRGTYEQYF. The rearrangement joins TRBV7-9 to TRBJ2-5, with TRBD1 matching over 9 bases. The J call is uncertain, as TRBJ2-7 better fits the DNA end. The CDR3 is made up of 14 amino acids. CDR1 and CDR2 from the germline V gene are SEHNR and FQNEAQ (reference sequence).

The chain joins TRBV11-2 to TRBJ2-2; the D is unclear. Germline CDR1 and CDR2: SGHAT and FQNNGV. This CDR3 is 13 amino acids long. V was shortened by 5 bases and J by 3 bases, with 7 bases between the two germline ends. The CDR3 sequence is CASSRSDTGELFF. The CDR3 DNA reads as TGTGCCAGCAGCCGGTCGGACACCGGGGAGCTGTTTTTT.

This clonotype was seen more than once but under ten times. The genes are TRBV29-1 and TRBJ2-3; perhaps TRBD2 as D (6 bases). Looked up from germline, CDR1 is SQVTM and CDR2 is ANQGSEA. Trimming stripped 4 bases from V and 5 bases from J, with 16 bases between. The CDR3 loop spans 14 amino acids. The CDR3 sequence is CSVGGTVGLDTQYF. CDR3 DNA: TGCAGCGTTGGTGGGACTGTGGGTCTAGATACGCAGTATTTT.

The chain is built from TRBV12-3 or TRBV12-4 and TRBJ1-1; D call uncertain. Trimming took 6 bases from V and 2 from J, leaving 10 bases between them. The CDR3 contains 13 residues. CDR3: CASRYSLNTEAFF. The CDR3 DNA is TGTGCCAGCAGGTATTCCTTAAACACTGAAGCTTTCTTT.

The V call is TRBV5-5, the J call TRBJ2-1, with a possible D match to TRBD2 (6 bases). The J call may not be correct, given that the DNA end is closer to TRBJ2-7. The CDR3 is 13 residues long. In germline, CDR1 is SGHKS, CDR2 YYEKEE (reference sequence). CDR3 loop: CASKFGLFYEQYF. In DNA, the CDR3 is TGTGCCAGCAAGTTTGGACTATTCTACGAGCAGTACTTC.

The chain recombines TRBV14 with TRBJ2-3; 9 bases align to TRBD2. Germline CDR1 reads SGHDN; CDR2 reads FVKESK. Trimming cost V 4 bases and J 4 bases; bases outside gene matches: 3. The CDR3 runs to 14 residues. The CDR3 DNA follows: TGTGCCAGCAGCCGGGCGGGGGGGCCAGATACGCAGTATTTT. Protein: CASSRAGGPDTQYF.

This rearrangement joins TRBV20-1 to TRBJ2-1; maybe TRBD2 (7 bases). The CDR3 has 15 amino acids. Germline V lookup: CDR1 DFQATT, CDR2 SNEGSKA (reference sequence). With 0 bases removed from V and 9 bases from J, the gap between germline ends came to 18 bases. CDR3 in DNA: TGCAGTGCTAGAGATCTAGGGGGGGCCTTCAGTGAGCAGTTCTTC. It specifies CSARDLGGAFSEQFF.

The CDR3 coding sequence is TGTGCCAGCAGCCCCTGGAGGGCCTCTGGGGCCAACGTCCTGACTTTC. Translation: CASSPWRASGANVLTF. This chain uses TRBV7-9 with TRBJ2-6, with a possible D match to TRBD2 (6 bases). The CDR3 sequence is 16 residues long. Germline V gene data show CDR1 as SEHNR and CDR2 as FQNEAQ (reference sequence). The germline V and J ends were trimmed by 5 bases and 0 bases, with 11 bases remaining between them.

The chain uses TRBV20-1 and TRBJ2-5, with D hard to call. Germline V gives CDR1 DFQATT, CDR2 SNEGSKA (reference sequence). V dropped 5 bases and J dropped 5 bases, with 15 bases sitting between them. The CDR3 is 13 amino acids. In nucleotides, the CDR3 is TGCAGTGCTTTTACCCTGGAACAGGAGACCCAGTACTTC. Residues: CSAFTLEQETQYF.

This clonotype was detected only a few times. The chain joins TRBV4-1 to TRBJ2-6; D is unresolved. The germline V and J ends were trimmed by 4 bases and 4 bases, with 8 bases remaining between them. The CDR3 contains 14 residues. CDR1 and CDR2 (germline): MGHRA, YSYEKL. CDR3 nucleotides: TGCGCCAGCAGCCCTAATGCCGGGGCCAACGTCCTGACTTTC. It translates to CASSPNAGANVLTF.

In its sample, this clonotype was seen a few times. The chain joins TRBV7-3 to TRBJ2-1, with unresolved D. The germline V gene has CDR1 SGHTA and CDR2 FQGTGA. The CDR3 consists of 14 residues. Trimming cost V 6 bases and J 3 bases, with 12 bases left between them. CDR3 coding DNA: TGTGCCAGCAGTCCTGAGACGGGCTACAATGAGCAGTTCTTC. Its protein product is CASSPETGYNEQFF. The whole variable domain, filled in from reference TRBV7-3 and TRBJ2-1, reads GAGVSQTPSNKVTEKGKYVELRCDPISGHTALYWYRQSLGQGPEFLIYFQGTGAADDSGLPNDRFFAVRPEGSVSTLKIQRTERGDSAVYLCASSPETGYNEQFFGPGTRLTVL.

In its sample, this clonotype was seen a few times. This sequence joins TRBV13 and TRBJ2-3; 12 nucleotides align to TRBD2. V shed 5 bases and J 4 bases; nucleotides not matched to a gene: 19. This CDR3 comprises 20 residues. Germline values: CDR1 PRHDT, CDR2 FYEKMQ (reference sequence). CDR3 protein: CASSAKPSGGAGVSSDTQYF. CDR3 sequence (DNA): TGTGCCAGCAGCGCCAAACCTAGCGGGGGGGCCGGGGTTTCTTCAGATACGCAGTATTTT.